The clone carrying this T cell receptor beta chain was recorded a few times. Its specificity is not known. This sample is part of a study of T-cell memory formation after mild COVID-19. Overall study: Clusters of TCRs were largely donor specific. Study-wide results and caveats: Clones that contracted from day 15 to 85 had balanced CD4/CD8; later expanders were CD4+ biased.

TCRdb re-called the 5' RACE reads through MiXCR, storing one row per CDR3 protein. In the table there are 150,000 to 200,000 distinct CDR3 sequences, 10% to 15% of which are singletons. V was trimmed by 2 bases and J by 5 bases, leaving 2 bases between them. The CDR3 sequence is 11 residues long. Germline-derived CDR1 and CDR2 are MNHNY and SVGAGI (reference sequence). The clonotype was recovered from a man aged 18 to 30 who had mild COVID-19 (a few samples of this study predate the infection). Cell type and time point are not known. The chain carries TRBV6-6 and TRBJ2-3; no firm D call. The sample taken for sequencing was PBMCs or a T cell subset sorted from them (not recorded which). CDR3 sequence reads: CASSYGDTQYF. For the CDR3, the DNA is TGTGCCAGCAGTTACGGAGATACGCAGTATTTT.